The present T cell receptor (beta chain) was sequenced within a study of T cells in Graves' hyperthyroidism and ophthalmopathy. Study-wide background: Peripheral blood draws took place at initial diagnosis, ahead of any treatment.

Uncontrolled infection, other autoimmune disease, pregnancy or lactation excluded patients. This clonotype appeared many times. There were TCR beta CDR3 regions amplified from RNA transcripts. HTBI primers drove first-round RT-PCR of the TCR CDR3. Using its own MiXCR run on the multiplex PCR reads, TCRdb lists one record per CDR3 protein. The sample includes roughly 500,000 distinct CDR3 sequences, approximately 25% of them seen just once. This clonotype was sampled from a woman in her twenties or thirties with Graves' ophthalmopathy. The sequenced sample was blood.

This CDR3 is CATRGLDRGKTQYF. Written as DNA, the CDR3 is TGTGCCACCAGAGGCTTGGACAGGGGGAAGACCCAGTACTTC. This chain uses TRBV27 with TRBJ2-5, with 10 bases aligning to TRBD1. CDR1 and CDR2 from the germline V gene are MNHEY and SMNVEV (reference sequence). This CDR3 contains 14 residues. J lost 6 bases, V lost 10 bases, and 11 bases had no gene match.